This TCR beta chain was recorded in a study of blood T cell repertoires in COVID-19. Cohort 3 recovery required two negative PCRs, clearance, or symptom resolution. Original methodology: Amplification with reference gene primers provided the estimates of nucleated cell counts. Measured with immunoSEQ multiplex PCR; TCRdb has only the in-frame clones, and not every one. The D gene and trimming were derived from the DNA, and the V and J assignments and clone size from that table. The table lists about 280,000 clones, 75% to 90% of them singletons. CDR3 length: 14 residues. J lost 6 bases, V lost 7 bases, and 9 bases had no gene match. The germline V gene has CDR1 WSHSY and CDR2 SAAADI.

The chain carries TRBV10-2 and TRBJ2-7, with 10 bases that match TRBD1. The clonotype originates from a woman aged 45-65 years who had recovered from COVID-19. The specimen sequenced was PBMCs or T cells enriched from blood (not recorded which). In nucleotides, the CDR3 is TGCGCCAGCATCCTGGGACAGGGGTTGTTCGAGCAGTACTTC. Protein product: CASILGQGLFEQYF.